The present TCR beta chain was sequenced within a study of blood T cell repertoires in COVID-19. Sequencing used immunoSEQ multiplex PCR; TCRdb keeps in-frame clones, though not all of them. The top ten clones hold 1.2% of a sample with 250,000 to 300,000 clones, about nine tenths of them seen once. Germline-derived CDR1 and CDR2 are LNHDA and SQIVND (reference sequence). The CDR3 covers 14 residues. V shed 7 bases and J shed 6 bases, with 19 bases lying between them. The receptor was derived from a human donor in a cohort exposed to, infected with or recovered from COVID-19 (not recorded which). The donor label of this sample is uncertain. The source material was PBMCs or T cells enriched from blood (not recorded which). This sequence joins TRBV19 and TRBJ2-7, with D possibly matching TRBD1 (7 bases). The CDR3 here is CASTPSGQGGEQYF. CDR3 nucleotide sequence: TGTGCCAGTACTCCCTCAGGGCAGGGGGGCGAGCAGTACTTC.